This T cell receptor beta chain was sequenced for a study of spatial heterogeneity in lung cancer (dated by TCRdb to about 2019). In the study overall: Beta-chain transcripts were consistently detected in greater numbers than alpha-chain transcripts, which likely reflected higher beta-chain transcript abundance. Nonsynonymous mutation counts, determined by whole-exome sequencing of tumor tissue, were related to features of the TCR repertoire. In the raw uncorrected reads, each unique combination of TCR and UMI appeared on average more than ten times. In non-small cell lung cancer, the study made a quantitative comparison of TCR alpha and beta repertoires among multiple tumor regions, matched nontumor lung and blood. At surgery, both alpha and beta chains were TCR-sequenced in 220 tumor regions, fewer than 65 matched nontumor lung samples and 56 PBMC samples.

The germline V gene supplies CDR1 SQVTM and CDR2 ANQGSEA. V is cut back by 4 bases and J by 5 bases, with 5 bases in the junction unmatched. The CDR3, cysteine through phenylalanine, is 14 amino acids long. The CDR3 DNA has 42 bases and is translated from base 1. The paper's findings and limits, for the study overall: Additional single-cell paired TCR alpha and beta sequencing was considered necessary to confirm, at a functional level, the hypothesis that regional TCRs recognize regional mutations. Ubiquitous expanded tumor TCRs showed up in blood more often at tumor resection than at routine follow-up.

In this sample, this clonotype turned up once. Its antigen specificity is not known. The sample holds no much larger clone one base away, and base qualities are not on file. One read is thin evidence. The method behind the library was 5' RACE. Sequencer: NextSeq 500. In the TCR library protocol, a unique molecular identifier was attached to each TCR cDNA molecule so that PCR and sequencing errors could be corrected. The published analysis was carried out like this. Decombinator tools were used for TCR identification, UMI-based error correction and CDR3 extraction. TCRs above a frequency of 2 per 1,000, corresponding to the top 1% of the tumor frequency distribution, were defined as expanded. Each repertoire was subsampled 100 times to 5,000 TCRs, after which Renyi diversity was computed with the R vegan package. CDR3 similarity networks were constructed using string-kernel similarity of amino acid triplets, with links drawn between CDR3s whose pairwise similarity was above 0.82. Clones were called with MiXCR by TCRdb after fastp trimmed the public reads at Q25, and only in-frame beta chains were retained. Entries that share a CDR3 protein sequence are merged under the most common genes and DNA. The V and J calls were not made by the authors but by TCRdb's processing. This sample lists tens of thousands of distinct CDR3 sequences; 10% to 15% were detected once. The ten biggest clones cover 4.6% of the sample.

In the paper's terms, the time point label means: sample taken at primary tumor resection. Whole RNA extracted from tumor and nontumor lung tissue, or from cryopreserved PBMC samples, was used for TCR sequencing without cell sorting. The donors were about 71 patients from the lung TRACERx cohort who had early-stage, untreated non-small cell lung cancer. Only patients with enough RNA available from two or more tumor regions were chosen for TCR sequencing. The receptor was derived from a male donor with early-stage non-small cell lung cancer. This chain joins TRBV29-1 to TRBJ2-5; 12 bases in between match TRBD1. The sample here was PBMCs, taken at surgery. DNA sequence: TGCAGCGTTGCAGGGACAGGGGGCGGCGAGACCCAGTACTTC. This gives the protein CSVAGTGGGETQYF.